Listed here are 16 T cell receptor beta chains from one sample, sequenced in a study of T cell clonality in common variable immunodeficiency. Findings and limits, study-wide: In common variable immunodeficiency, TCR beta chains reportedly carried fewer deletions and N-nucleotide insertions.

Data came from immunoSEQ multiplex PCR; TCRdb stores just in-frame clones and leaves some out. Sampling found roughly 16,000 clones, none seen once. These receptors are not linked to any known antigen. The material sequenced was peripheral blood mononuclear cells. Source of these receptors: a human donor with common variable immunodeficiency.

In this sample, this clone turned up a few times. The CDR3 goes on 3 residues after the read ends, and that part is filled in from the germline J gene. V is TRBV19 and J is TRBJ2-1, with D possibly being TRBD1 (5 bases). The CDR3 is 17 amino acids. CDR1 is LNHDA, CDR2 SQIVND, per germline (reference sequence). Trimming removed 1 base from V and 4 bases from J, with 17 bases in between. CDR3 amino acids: CASSIGPQGSAYNEQFF. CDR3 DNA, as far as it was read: TGTGCCAGTAGTATAGGCCCGCAGGGATCGGCTTACAATGAG.

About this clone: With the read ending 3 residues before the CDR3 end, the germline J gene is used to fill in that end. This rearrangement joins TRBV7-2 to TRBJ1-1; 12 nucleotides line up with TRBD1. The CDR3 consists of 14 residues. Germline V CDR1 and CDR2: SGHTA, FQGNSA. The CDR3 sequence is CASSRDRGQFGAFF. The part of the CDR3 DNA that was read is TGTGCCAGCAGCCGGGACAGGGGGCAATTTGGA.

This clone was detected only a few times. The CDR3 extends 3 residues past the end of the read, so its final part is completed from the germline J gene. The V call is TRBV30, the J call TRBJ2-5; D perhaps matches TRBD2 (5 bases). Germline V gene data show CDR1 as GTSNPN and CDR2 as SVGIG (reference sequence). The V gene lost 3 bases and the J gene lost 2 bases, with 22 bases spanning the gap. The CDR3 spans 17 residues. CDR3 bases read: TGTGCCTGGAGCGCGGGTATGGTAGCCGGGCTTCAAGAGACC. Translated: CAWSAGMVAGLQET. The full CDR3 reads CAWSAGMVAGLQETQYF.

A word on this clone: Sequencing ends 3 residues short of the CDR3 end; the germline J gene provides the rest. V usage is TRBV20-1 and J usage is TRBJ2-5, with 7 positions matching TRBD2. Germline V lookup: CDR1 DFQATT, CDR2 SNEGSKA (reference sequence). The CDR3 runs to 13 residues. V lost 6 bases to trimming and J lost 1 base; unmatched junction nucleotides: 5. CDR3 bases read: TGCAGTGCCCGGCGGGGGACCCAAGAGACC. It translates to CSARRGTQET. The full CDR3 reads CSARRGTQETQYF.

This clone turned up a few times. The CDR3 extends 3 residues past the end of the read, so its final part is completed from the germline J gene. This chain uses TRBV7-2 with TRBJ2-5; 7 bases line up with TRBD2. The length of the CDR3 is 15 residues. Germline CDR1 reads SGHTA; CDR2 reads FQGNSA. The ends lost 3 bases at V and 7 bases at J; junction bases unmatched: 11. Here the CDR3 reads CASSLASGQMGTQYF. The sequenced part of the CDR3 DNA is TGTGCCAGCAGCTTGGCTAGCGGCCAAATGGGGACC.

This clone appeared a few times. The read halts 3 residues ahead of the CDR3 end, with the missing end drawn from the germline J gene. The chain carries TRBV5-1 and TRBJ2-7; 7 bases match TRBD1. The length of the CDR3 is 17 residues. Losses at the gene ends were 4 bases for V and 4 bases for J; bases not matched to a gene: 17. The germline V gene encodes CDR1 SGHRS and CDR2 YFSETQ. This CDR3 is CASSQDPTGTAEYEQYF. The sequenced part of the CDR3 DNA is TGCGCCAGCAGCCAGGATCCTACCGGGACAGCCGAATACGAG.

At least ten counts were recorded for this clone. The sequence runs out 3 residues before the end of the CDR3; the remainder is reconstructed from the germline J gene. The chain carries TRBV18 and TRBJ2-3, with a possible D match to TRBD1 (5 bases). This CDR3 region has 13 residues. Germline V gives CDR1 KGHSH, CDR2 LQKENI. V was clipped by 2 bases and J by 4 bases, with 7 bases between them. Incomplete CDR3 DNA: TGTGCCAGCTCACCAGACAGATCAGATACG. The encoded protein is CASSPDRSDT. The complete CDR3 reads CASSPDRSDTQYF.

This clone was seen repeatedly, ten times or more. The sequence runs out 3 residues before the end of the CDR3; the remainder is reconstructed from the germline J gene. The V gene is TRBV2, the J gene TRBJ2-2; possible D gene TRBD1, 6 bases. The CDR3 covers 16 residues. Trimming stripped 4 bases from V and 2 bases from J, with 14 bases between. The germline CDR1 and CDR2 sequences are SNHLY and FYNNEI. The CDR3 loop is CASSVRGPSNTGELFF. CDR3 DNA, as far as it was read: TGTGCCAGCAGTGTCAGGGGCCCCAGTAACACCGGGGAG.

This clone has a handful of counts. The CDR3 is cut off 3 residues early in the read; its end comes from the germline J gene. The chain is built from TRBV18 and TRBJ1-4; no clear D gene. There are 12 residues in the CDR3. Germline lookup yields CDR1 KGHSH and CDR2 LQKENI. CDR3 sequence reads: CASSPRGEGLFF. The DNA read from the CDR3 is TGTGCCAGCTCACCACGCGGGGAAGGA.

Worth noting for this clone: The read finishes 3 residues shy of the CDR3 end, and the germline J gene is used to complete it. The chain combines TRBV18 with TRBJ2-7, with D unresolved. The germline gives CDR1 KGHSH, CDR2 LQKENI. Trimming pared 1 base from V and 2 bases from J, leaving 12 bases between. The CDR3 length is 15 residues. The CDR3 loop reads CASSPQRQATYEQYF. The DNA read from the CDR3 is TGTGCCAGCTCACCACAACGGCAGGCCACCTACGAG.

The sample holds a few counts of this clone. The CDR3 DNA, read in part, is TGTGCCAGCTCACCGACAGGCCTGAGAAACGAG. Amino acid sequence: CASSPTGLRNE. The CDR3, in full, reads CASSPTGLRNEQYF. The chain carries TRBV18 and TRBJ2-7; possible D gene TRBD1, 6 bases. The missing CDR3 end, 3 residues past where the read stops, is filled in from the germline J gene. The CDR3 has 14 amino acids. Germline V gene data show CDR1 as KGHSH and CDR2 as LQKENI. V was shortened by 3 bases and J by 5 bases, with 14 bases between the two germline ends.

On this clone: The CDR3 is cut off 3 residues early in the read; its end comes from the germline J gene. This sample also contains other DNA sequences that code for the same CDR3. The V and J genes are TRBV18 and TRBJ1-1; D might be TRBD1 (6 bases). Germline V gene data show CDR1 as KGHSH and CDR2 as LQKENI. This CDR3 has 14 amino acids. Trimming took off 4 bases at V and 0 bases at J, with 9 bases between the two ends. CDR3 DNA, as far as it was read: TGTGCCAGCTCACGGGACACTCTGAACACTGAA. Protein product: CASSRDTLNTE. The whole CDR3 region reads CASSRDTLNTEAFF.

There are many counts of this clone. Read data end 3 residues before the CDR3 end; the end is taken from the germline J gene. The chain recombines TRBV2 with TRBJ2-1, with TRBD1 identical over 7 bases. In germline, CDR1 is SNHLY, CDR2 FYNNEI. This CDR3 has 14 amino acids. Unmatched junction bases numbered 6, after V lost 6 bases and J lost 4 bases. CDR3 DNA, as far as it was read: TGTGCCAGCAGGATCGGGACAGCATACAATGAG. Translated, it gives CASRIGTAYNE. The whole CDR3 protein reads CASRIGTAYNEQFF.

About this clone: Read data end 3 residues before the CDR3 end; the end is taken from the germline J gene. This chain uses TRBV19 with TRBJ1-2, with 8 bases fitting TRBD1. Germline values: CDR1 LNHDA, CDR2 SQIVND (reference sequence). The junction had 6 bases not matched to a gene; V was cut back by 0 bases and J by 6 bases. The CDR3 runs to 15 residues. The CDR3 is CASSIDRGQGHGYTF. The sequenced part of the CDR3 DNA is TGTGCCAGTAGTATAGATCGTGGACAGGGCCATGGC.

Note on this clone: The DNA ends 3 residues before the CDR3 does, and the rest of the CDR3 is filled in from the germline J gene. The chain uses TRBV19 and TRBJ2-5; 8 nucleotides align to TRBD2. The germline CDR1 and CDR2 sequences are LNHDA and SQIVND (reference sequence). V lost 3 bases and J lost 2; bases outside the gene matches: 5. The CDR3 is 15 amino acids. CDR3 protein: CASSIERGLQETQYF. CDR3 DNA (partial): TGTGCCAGTAGTATCGAGCGGGGGTTGCAAGAGACC.

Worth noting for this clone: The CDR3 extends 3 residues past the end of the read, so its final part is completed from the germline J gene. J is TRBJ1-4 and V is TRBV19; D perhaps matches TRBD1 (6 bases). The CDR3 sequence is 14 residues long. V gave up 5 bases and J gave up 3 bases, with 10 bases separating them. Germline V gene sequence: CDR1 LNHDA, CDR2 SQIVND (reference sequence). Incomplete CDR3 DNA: TGTGCCAGTAGTTTGGGGGCGGCTAATGAAAAA. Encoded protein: CASSLGAANEK. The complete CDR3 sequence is CASSLGAANEKLFF.